These T cell receptor beta chains were read from a single sample in a study of blood T cell repertoires in COVID-19. Sequencing used immunoSEQ multiplex PCR; TCRdb keeps in-frame clones, though not all of them. Of 110,000 to 150,000 clones listed, 65% to 90% are singletons. The sequenced sample consisted of peripheral blood. The source is a man in his fifties with acute or convalescent COVID-19. Both conserved end residues are part of each CDR3. The D gene is left open where the match is weak. The listing skips clone size in some rows; elsewhere it reads once, few, many or a size class.

>.|TRBV2|.|TRBJ2-7
CASSEGPPGFSYEQYF
TGTGCCAGCAGTGAGGGGCCCCCAGGTTTCTCCTACGAGCAGTACTTC
>TRBD1|TRBV6-5|.|TRBJ1-6
CASSYGKGQGNSPLHF
TGTGCCAGCAGTTATGGCAAGGGACAGGGGAATTCACCCCTCCACTTT
>TRBD1|TRBV5-5|once|TRBJ1-5
CASSLGGTGRLNQPQHF
TGTGCCAGCAGCTTGGGGGGGACAGGAAGACTCAATCAGCCCCAGCATTTT
>.|TRBV11-2|.|TRBJ2-1
CASSLVHRVHNEQFF
TGTGCCAGCAGCTTAGTGCACAGGGTCCACAATGAGCAGTTCTTC
>TRBD1|TRBV30|.|TRBJ2-3
CAWSGIGDRGSSTDTQYF
TGTGCCTGGAGTGGGATAGGAGACAGGGGTTCTAGCACAGATACGCAGTATTTT
>TRBD1|TRBV13|.|TRBJ2-3
CASSLEGTGGNTDTQYF
TGTGCCAGCAGCTTAGAAGGGACAGGGGGGAACACAGATACGCAGTATTTT
>.|TRBV5-6|.|TRBJ2-7
CASSLTGSYEQYF
TGTGCCAGCAGCTTGACAGGTTCCTACGAGCAGTACTTC
>TRBD2|TRBV6-2/TRBV6-3|.|TRBJ2-3
CASSSSGGGLDTQYF
TGTGCCAGCAGTTCTAGCGGGGGGGGCCTAGATACGCAGTATTTT
>.|TRBV5-1|.|TRBJ1-1
CASSLNGEYTEAFF
TGCGCCAGCAGCTTAAACGGGGAATACACTGAAGCTTTCTTT
>.|TRBV6-6|once|TRBJ2-7
CASSYQTGIRSYEQYF
TGTGCCAGCAGTTACCAAACAGGGATACGCTCCTACGAGCAGTACTTC
>TRBD2|TRBV5-4|.|TRBJ2-4
CASSLASGSKNIQYF
TGTGCCAGCAGCTTGGCTAGCGGGAGCAAAAACATTCAGTACTTC
>.|TRBV9|.|TRBJ1-2
CASSVGQGYGYTF
TGTGCCAGCAGCGTAGGCCAGGGGTACGGCTACACCTTC
>TRBD2|TRBV28|.|TRBJ2-3
CASSSSKREITDTQYF
TGTGCCAGCAGTTCCTCCAAGCGGGAGATCACAGATACGCAGTATTTT
>.|TRBV5-1|.|TRBJ1-5
CASSLSIDQPQHF
TGCGCCAGCAGCTTATCTATTGATCAGCCCCAGCATTTT
>.|TRBV5-1|.|TRBJ1-2
CASSLERGLPPGYTF
TGCGCCAGCAGCTTGGAGCGGGGGCTCCCGCCTGGCTACACCTTC
>.|TRBV7-9|.|TRBJ1-3
CASSLESGRRTGNTIYF
TGTGCCAGCAGCTTAGAATCAGGGAGGAGGACTGGAAACACCATATATTTT
>.|TRBV6-5|once|TRBJ2-7
CASSYGGPYEQYF
TGTGCCAGCAGTTACGGGGGCCCCTACGAGCAGTACTTC
>TRBD2|TRBV3-1/TRBV3-2|.|TRBJ2-3
CASSQNFWASGGASTDTQYF
TGTGCCAGCAGCCAGAACTTCTGGGCTAGCGGTGGGGCTAGCACAGATACGCAGTATTTT
>.|TRBV9|.|TRBJ1-2
CASSVATHNYGYTF
TGTGCCAGCAGCGTAGCCACTCATAACTATGGCTACACCTTC
>TRBD1|TRBV10-2|.|TRBJ1-2
CASSDSRTGHYGYTF
TGCGCCAGCAGTGACTCTCGGACAGGCCACTATGGCTACACCTTC
>TRBD1|TRBV3-1/TRBV3-2|.|TRBJ2-1
CASSQGTGGNNEQFF
TGTGCCAGCAGCCAGGGCACAGGGGGGAACAATGAGCAGTTCTTC
>TRBD1|TRBV13|few|TRBJ1-4
CASSRRDSNENLFF
TGTGCCAGCAGCCGCCGGGACAGTAATGAAAACCTGTTTTTT
>TRBD2|TRBV19|.|TRBJ2-7
CASSISGGSTYEQYF
TGTGCCAGTAGTATCTCTGGCGGGAGTACCTACGAGCAGTACTTC
>.|TRBV5-6|.|TRBJ1-5
CASSLGGEDQPQHF
TGTGCCAGCAGCTTGGGAGGGGAGGATCAGCCCCAGCATTTT
>.|TRBV9|few|TRBJ1-5
CASSVGVLQPQHF
TGTGCCAGCAGCGTAGGAGTACTCCAGCCCCAGCATTTT
>.|TRBV28|.|TRBJ1-5
CASNLGGLPQHF
TGTGCCAGCAACTTAGGGGGTTTGCCCCAGCATTTT
>.|TRBV2|.|TRBJ1-2
CASSEVREEGYTF
TGTGCCAGCAGTGAGGTCAGGGAAGAAGGCTACACCTTC
>TRBD1|TRBV25-1|.|TRBJ2-7
CASSAGTGSYEQYF
TGTGCCAGCAGCGCCGGGACAGGATCCTACGAGCAGTACTTC
>.|TRBV20-1|.|TRBJ1-4
CSASFKGSEKLFF
TGCAGTGCTAGTTTTAAGGGGTCCGAAAAACTGTTTTTT
>TRBD2|TRBV5-6|.|TRBJ2-7
CASSLVYGRKAYEQYF
TGTGCCAGCAGCTTGGTTTACGGGAGGAAAGCCTACGAGCAGTACTTC
>TRBD1|TRBV29-1|.|TRBJ2-5
CSVGDRGEETQYF
TGCAGCGTTGGGGACAGGGGAGAAGAGACCCAGTACTTC
>TRBD1|TRBV18|once|TRBJ2-3
CASSLLAGQATDTQYF
TGTGCCAGCTCACTTCTCGCGGGACAGGCTACAGATACGCAGTATTTT
>TRBD1|TRBV28|once|TRBJ2-7
CASSTPGQFLYEQYF
TGTGCCAGCAGTACCCCGGGACAGTTTCTCTACGAGCAGTACTTC
>.|TRBV19|.|TRBJ1-2
CASSYSLNYGYTF
TGTGCCAGTAGTTATAGCCTGAACTATGGCTACACCTTC
>TRBD1|TRBV5-6|.|TRBJ2-7
CASSSTGGPYEQYF
TGTGCCAGCAGCTCGACAGGGGGCCCCTACGAGCAGTACTTC
>.|TRBV2|.|TRBJ1-1
CASSEDVKTEAFF
TGTGCCAGCAGTGAAGATGTAAAAACTGAAGCTTTCTTT
>.|TRBV2|few|TRBJ1-1
CASSEADSFFAEAFF
TGTGCCAGCAGTGAAGCAGACAGTTTTTTCGCTGAAGCTTTCTTT
>TRBD1|TRBV5-1|.|TRBJ2-5
CASSLQGVKQETQYF
TGCGCCAGCAGCCTGCAGGGGGTTAAACAAGAGACCCAGTACTTC
>TRBD1|TRBV4-1|.|TRBJ1-5
CASSPRQGSLSNQPQHF
TGCGCCAGCAGCCCCCGACAGGGGAGCCTTAGCAATCAGCCCCAGCATTTT
>.|TRBV13|.|TRBJ2-5
CASSHRGAGETQYF
TGTGCCAGCAGCCACCGGGGGGCCGGGGAGACCCAGTACTTC
>TRBD1|TRBV9|.|TRBJ1-2
CASSVETGVGYGYTF
TGTGCCAGCAGCGTAGAGACAGGGGTTGGGTATGGCTACACCTTC
>TRBD1|TRBV5-1|few|TRBJ2-1
CASSFIWDSSYNEQFF
TGCGCCAGCAGCTTTATATGGGACAGCTCCTACAATGAGCAGTTCTTC
>TRBD2|TRBV29-1|.|TRBJ2-3
CSVSGLAGGPTDTQYF
TGCAGCGTTTCTGGACTAGCGGGGGGGCCTACAGATACGCAGTATTTT
>TRBD2|TRBV7-3|.|TRBJ2-2
CASSLREGGNTGELFF
TGTGCCAGCAGCTTGAGGGAGGGCGGAAACACCGGGGAGCTGTTTTTT
>TRBD1|TRBV24-1|.|TRBJ1-5
CATSDQGTDNQPQHF
TGTGCCACCAGTGACCAAGGGACAGACAATCAGCCCCAGCATTTT
>.|TRBV28|.|TRBJ2-7
CASSLQGSYEQYF
TGTGCCAGCAGTTTGCAGGGCTCCTACGAGCAGTACTTC
>.|TRBV6-6|.|TRBJ1-3
CASSPTGNTIYF
TGTGCCAGCAGTCCGACAGGAAACACCATATATTTT